What follows are 7 T cell receptor beta chains derived from one specimen sequenced in a study of blood T cell repertoires in COVID-19. Profiling relied on immunoSEQ multiplex PCR, and the TCRdb table lists in-frame clones only, not all of them. The data show just under 250,000 clones, around 89% seen once. Sequencing input: PBMCs or T cells enriched from blood (not recorded which). Every receptor here comes from a woman younger than 45 who had recovered from COVID-19.

This chain links TRBV3-1 (or the pseudogene TRBV3-2) with TRBJ2-5; maybe TRBD1 (6 bases). Trimming stripped 0 bases from V and 3 bases from J, with 8 bases between. The CDR3 runs 14 residues. Per the germline V gene, CDR1 is LGHDT and CDR2 is YNNKEL (reference sequence). In DNA, the CDR3 is TGTGCCAGCAGCCAAGATCACAGGGAAGAGACCCAGTACTTC. This sequence encodes CASSQDHREETQYF.

This chain uses TRBV4-3 with TRBJ1-5; D perhaps matches TRBD1 (6 bases). CDR1 is LGHNA and CDR2 is YSLEER in the germline V gene. This CDR3 is built from 14 residues. The V end was cut by 3 bases, the J end by 2 bases, with 8 bases between. In DNA form, the CDR3 reads TGCGCCAGCAGCCACCGGACAGGCAATCAGCCCCAGCATTTT. This gives the protein CASSHRTGNQPQHF.

The rearrangement joins TRBV4-1 to TRBJ1-1, with TRBD1 identical over 7 bases. From germline, CDR1 is MGHRA and CDR2 YSYEKL. V lost 0 bases, J lost 5 bases, and 15 bases stayed unmatched. This CDR3 comprises 18 residues. The CDR3 DNA is TGCGCCAGCAGCCAAGACCTTTCTCGTAGACAGGGCCGGACTGAAGCTTTCTTT. The encoded protein is CASSQDLSRRQGRTEAFF.

V usage is TRBV7-8 and J usage is TRBJ2-7; D is ambiguous. The V end was cut by 4 bases, the J end by 0 bases, with 7 bases between. The CDR3 is 13 amino acids. From germline, CDR1 is SGHVS and CDR2 FQNEAQ. Written as DNA, the CDR3 is TGTGCCAGCAGCTCGGAGAGCTCCTACGAGCAGTACTTC. Translation gives CASSSESSYEQYF.

This clone was picked up a small number of times. The chain couples TRBV30 to TRBJ2-7, with a tentative D call TRBD1 (6 bases). The ends were cut back, 0 bases at V and 0 bases at J, with 21 bases in the middle. The CDR3 extends over 18 amino acids. Germline V gives CDR1 GTSNPN, CDR2 SVGIG (reference sequence). For the CDR3, the DNA is TGTGCCTGGAGTGTCTTTTATGGAGACTTCAGGGGCTCCTACGAGCAGTACTTC. This sequence encodes CAWSVFYGDFRGSYEQYF.

CDR3 residues: CAWNKGLAAGELFF. The CDR3 bases are TGTGCCTGGAATAAGGGACTAGCAGCCGGGGAGCTGTTTTTT. V is TRBV30 and J is TRBJ2-2; 9 nucleotides agree with TRBD2. The J segment lost 6 bases and the V segment lost 4 bases, leaving 6 bases of the junction unmatched. The CDR3 covers 14 residues. Germline V CDR1 and CDR2: GTSNPN, SVGIG (reference sequence).

CDR3 sequence (DNA): TGTGCCAGCAGCTTAGGGCACCATAATTCACCCCTCCACTTT. Translating it yields CASSLGHHNSPLHF. The chain employs TRBV7-8 and TRBJ1-6; no firm D call. In germline, CDR1 is SGHVS, CDR2 FQNEAQ. The CDR3 spans 14 residues. V was pared by 1 base and J by 5 bases, with 6 bases between.